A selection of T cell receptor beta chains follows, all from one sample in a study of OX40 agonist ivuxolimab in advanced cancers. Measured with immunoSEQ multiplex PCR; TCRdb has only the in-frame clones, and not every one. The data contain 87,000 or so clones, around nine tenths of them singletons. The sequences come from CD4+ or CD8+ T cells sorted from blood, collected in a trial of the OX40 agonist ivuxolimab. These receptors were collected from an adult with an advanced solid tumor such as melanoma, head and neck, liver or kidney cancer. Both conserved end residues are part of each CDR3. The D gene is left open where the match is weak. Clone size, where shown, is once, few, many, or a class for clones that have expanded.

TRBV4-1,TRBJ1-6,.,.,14,TGCGCCAGCAGCCAACAGGGTAATAATTCACCCCTCCACTTT,CASSQQGNNSPLHF
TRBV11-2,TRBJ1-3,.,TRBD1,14,TGTGCCAGCACCCCGGACAGGGCTGGAAACACCATATATTTT,CASTPDRAGNTIYF
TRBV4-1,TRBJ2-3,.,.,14,TGCGCCAGCAGCCCGGGCACGGGCACAGATACGCAGTATTTT,CASSPGTGTDTQYF
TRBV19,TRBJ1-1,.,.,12,TGTGCCAGTAGTACCCTGGGCGATGAAGCTTTCTTT,CASSTLGDEAFF
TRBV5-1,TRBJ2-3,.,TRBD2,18,TGCGCCAGCAGCTTGGGGGGGACTAGTGCCTCTAGCACAGATACGCAGTATTTT,CASSLGGTSASSTDTQYF
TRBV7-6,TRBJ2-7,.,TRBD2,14,TGTGCCAGCAGCTTGGCCGGGGGGTCCTACGAGCAGTACTTC,CASSLAGGSYEQYF
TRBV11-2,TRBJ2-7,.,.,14,TGTGCCAGCAGCTTAGGAGGAGGGGACCACGAGCAGTACTTC,CASSLGGGDHEQYF
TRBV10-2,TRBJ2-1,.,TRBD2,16,TGCGCCAGCAGTGACCAGACTAGCGGGAGAAAGGTTGAGCAGTTCTTC,CASSDQTSGRKVEQFF
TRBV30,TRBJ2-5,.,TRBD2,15,TGTGCCTGGAGCCAGACTAGCGGGGGGCAAGAGACCCAGTACTTC,CAWSQTSGGQETQYF
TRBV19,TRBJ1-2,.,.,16,TGTGCCAGTCGGCTACTTAGCGGCAGGTCTAACTATGGCTACACCTTC,CASRLLSGRSNYGYTF
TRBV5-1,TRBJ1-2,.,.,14,TGCGCCAGCAGCTTAGCTACAGTGGGAGATGGCTACACCTTC,CASSLATVGDGYTF
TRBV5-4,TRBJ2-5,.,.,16,TGTGCCAGCAGCTGGGGGGGCGGTGGTAGCTATGGGACCCAGTACTTC,CASSWGGGGSYGTQYF
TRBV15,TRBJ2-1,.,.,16,TGTGCCACCAGCACTGGGACCGGCAGCTCCTACAATGAGCAGTTCTTC,CATSTGTGSSYNEQFF
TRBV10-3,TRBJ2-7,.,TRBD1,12,TGTGCCATCAGTGAAGCAGGGGGCGAGCAGTACTTC,CAISEAGGEQYF
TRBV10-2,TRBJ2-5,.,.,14,TGCGCCAGCAGTGATAGGGTCCAAAAGGAGACCCAGTACTTC,CASSDRVQKETQYF
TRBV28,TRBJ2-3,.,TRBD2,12,TGTGCCAGCGGGGGGGGCACAGATACGCAGTATTTT,CASGGGTDTQYF
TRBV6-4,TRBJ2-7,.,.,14,TGTGCCAGCCAAGACCGGACACCATGGCACGAGCAGTACTTC,CASQDRTPWHEQYF
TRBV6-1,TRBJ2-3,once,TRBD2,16,TGTGCCAGCAGTGATAACCGACTAGCGGGGGTTGATACGCAGTATTTT,CASSDNRLAGVDTQYF
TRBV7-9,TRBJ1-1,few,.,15,TGTGCCAGCAGCTTAGGGCTCACCATTAACACTGAAGCTTTCTTT,CASSLGLTINTEAFF
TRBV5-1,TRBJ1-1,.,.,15,TGCGCCAGCAGCCGTTTGGAGGAAATGAACACTGAAGCTTTCTTT,CASSRLEEMNTEAFF
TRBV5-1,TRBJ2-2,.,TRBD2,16,TGCGCCAGCAGCCATTCCGGGACTAGCGGGACCGGGGAGCTGTTTTTT,CASSHSGTSGTGELFF
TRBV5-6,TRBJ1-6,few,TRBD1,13,TGTGCCAGCAGCAGGGACAGATTGGAGCCCCTCCACTTT,CASSRDRLEPLHF
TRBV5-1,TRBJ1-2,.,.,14,TGCGCCAGCAGCCGGACGGCAGGGGACTATGGCTACACCTTC,CASSRTAGDYGYTF
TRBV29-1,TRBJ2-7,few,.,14,TGCAGCGTTGGCAGGGAGTGGAATTCCTACGAGCAGTACTTC,CSVGREWNSYEQYF
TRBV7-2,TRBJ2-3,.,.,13,TGTGCCAGCAGGGGGCCTAGCACAGATACGCAGTATTTT,CASRGPSTDTQYF
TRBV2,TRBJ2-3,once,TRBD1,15,TGTGCCAGCAGGGCAGGGGGATTGGCTACAGATACGCAGTATTTT,CASRAGGLATDTQYF
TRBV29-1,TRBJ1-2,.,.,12,TGCAGCGTTGTCCTGCAGGGCTATGGCTACACCTTC,CSVVLQGYGYTF
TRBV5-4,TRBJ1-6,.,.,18,TGTGCCAGCAGCCGAGGACAGTCGGCGAGCTCCTATAATTCACCCCTCCACTTT,CASSRGQSASSYNSPLHF
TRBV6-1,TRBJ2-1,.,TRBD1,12,TGTGCCAGCAGTGAAGCCGGACAGGCAGAGTTCTTC,CASSEAGQAEFF
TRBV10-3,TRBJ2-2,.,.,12,TGTGCCACCGCCCCCTACACCGGGGAGCTGTTTTTT,CATAPYTGELFF